These T cell receptor beta chains were read from a single sample in a study of regulatory T cells in long-lasting Graves disease. MiXCR, run by TCRdb on the multiplex PCR reads, gives a single entry per CDR3 protein. The repertoire includes hundreds of thousands of distinct CDR3 sequences, 13% of them detected once, and roughly 9.7% sits in the top ten. This sample was shared with a second study, whose subject was T cells in Graves' hyperthyroidism and ophthalmopathy.

Source: peripheral blood mononuclear cells (PBMCs), taken at new diagnosis, from a patient treated with antithyroid drugs. The receptors come from a young man with Graves disease. Both conserved end residues are part of each CDR3. The order of the fields is clone size, CDR3 length, D gene, V gene, J gene, CDR3 protein, CDR3 DNA. The D gene is left open where the match is weak. Clone sizes are given selectively: once, few, many, or a class where the clone is expanded.

abundance: few
len: 16
d_gene: TRBD2
v_gene: TRBV5-1
j_gene: TRBJ2-5
CDR3aa: CASSFGTSGTGETQYF
CDR3nt: TGCGCCAGCAGCTTCGGGACTAGCGGGACGGGTGAGACCCAGTACTTC

abundance: many
len: 16
d_gene: TRBD2
v_gene: TRBV7-9
j_gene: TRBJ2-1
CDR3aa: CASSVEASGRTNEQFF
CDR3nt: TGTGCCAGCAGCGTAGAGGCTAGCGGGAGAACAAATGAGCAGTTCTTC

abundance: many
len: 13
d_gene: -
v_gene: TRBV7-2
j_gene: TRBJ2-3
CDR3aa: CASTRQVSDTQYF
CDR3nt: TGTGCCAGCACTCGACAGGTTTCAGATACGCAGTATTTT

abundance: few
len: 13
d_gene: -
v_gene: TRBV5-1
j_gene: TRBJ2-7
CDR3aa: CASSLGGGHEQYF
CDR3nt: TGCGCCAGCAGCTTGGGAGGCGGCCACGAGCAGTACTTC

abundance: many
len: 15
d_gene: -
v_gene: TRBV30
j_gene: TRBJ1-1
CDR3aa: CAWSVIEGRNTEAFF
CDR3nt: TGTGCCTGGAGTGTAATTGAGGGCAGGAACACTGAAGCTTTCTTT

abundance: many
len: 12
d_gene: TRBD2
v_gene: TRBV2
j_gene: TRBJ2-1
CDR3aa: CATREGYNEQFF
CDR3nt: TGTGCCACCCGGGAGGGCTACAATGAGCAGTTCTTC

abundance: many
len: 13
d_gene: TRBD1
v_gene: TRBV29-1
j_gene: TRBJ2-7
CDR3aa: CSVGWDRGYEQYF
CDR3nt: TGCAGCGTTGGGTGGGACAGGGGCTACGAGCAGTACTTC

abundance: -
len: 13
d_gene: TRBD1
v_gene: TRBV7-9
j_gene: TRBJ1-1
CDR3aa: CASSTGGPTEAFF
CDR3nt: TGTGCCAGCTCAACAGGGGGACCCACTGAAGCTTTCTTT

abundance: -
len: 19
d_gene: TRBD2
v_gene: TRBV7-2
j_gene: TRBJ2-7
CDR3aa: CASSSAGLAGGPSTYEQYF
CDR3nt: TGTGCCAGCAGCTCCGCAGGACTAGCGGGAGGGCCATCGACCTACGAGCAGTACTTC

abundance: many
len: 15
d_gene: -
v_gene: TRBV20-1
j_gene: TRBJ1-4
CDR3aa: CSARDQGRINEKLFF
CDR3nt: TGCAGTGCTAGAGATCAGGGTCGGATTAATGAAAAACTGTTTTTT

abundance: many
len: 11
d_gene: -
v_gene: TRBV3-1
j_gene: TRBJ1-1
CDR3aa: CASSQFAEAFF
CDR3nt: TGTGCCAGCAGCCAATTCGCTGAAGCTTTCTTT

abundance: many
len: 13
d_gene: -
v_gene: TRBV20-1
j_gene: TRBJ2-7
CDR3aa: CSARKAGSYEQYF
CDR3nt: TGCAGTGCTAGGAAGGCGGGCTCCTACGAGCAGTACTTC

abundance: few
len: 13
d_gene: -
v_gene: TRBV7-9
j_gene: TRBJ2-5
CDR3aa: CASSEWLQETQYF
CDR3nt: TGTGCCAGCAGCGAATGGCTCCAAGAGACCCAGTACTTC

abundance: many
len: 14
d_gene: TRBD1
v_gene: TRBV28
j_gene: TRBJ2-7
CDR3aa: CATDEGDRAYEQYF
CDR3nt: TGTGCCACAGACGAGGGGGACAGAGCCTACGAGCAGTACTTC

abundance: many
len: 17
d_gene: -
v_gene: TRBV28
j_gene: TRBJ2-2
CDR3aa: CASSRALRVTRTGELFF
CDR3nt: TGTGCCAGCAGCCGGGCCTTACGAGTAACCAGGACCGGGGAGCTGTTTTTT

abundance: many
len: 13
d_gene: -
v_gene: TRBV28
j_gene: TRBJ1-1
CDR3aa: CASMKLADTEAFF
CDR3nt: TGTGCCAGCATGAAACTGGCGGACACTGAAGCTTTCTTT

abundance: many
len: 13
d_gene: TRBD1
v_gene: TRBV5-1
j_gene: TRBJ1-1
CDR3aa: CASSFDRGTEAFF
CDR3nt: TGCGCCAGCAGCTTCGACAGGGGGACTGAAGCTTTCTTT

abundance: few
len: 13
d_gene: -
v_gene: TRBV5-1
j_gene: TRBJ1-2
CDR3aa: CARGGEANYGYTF
CDR3nt: TGCGCCAGGGGTGGAGAGGCTAACTATGGCTACACCTTC

abundance: -
len: 14
d_gene: -
v_gene: TRBV6-5
j_gene: TRBJ2-5
CDR3aa: CASVYSLGAETQYF
CDR3nt: TGTGCCAGCGTTTACTCACTTGGCGCAGAGACCCAGTACTTC

abundance: -
len: 13
d_gene: -
v_gene: TRBV18
j_gene: TRBJ1-2
CDR3aa: CASSPNPGPGYTF
CDR3nt: TGTGCCAGCTCACCTAACCCCGGTCCTGGCTACACCTTC

abundance: many
len: 15
d_gene: TRBD1
v_gene: TRBV7-2
j_gene: TRBJ2-3
CDR3aa: CASSIGTGGADTQYF
CDR3nt: TGTGCCAGCAGCATAGGGACAGGGGGCGCAGATACGCAGTATTTT

abundance: many
len: 14
d_gene: -
v_gene: TRBV29-1
j_gene: TRBJ2-3
CDR3aa: CSVLGPVSPDTQYF
CDR3nt: TGCAGCGTCCTTGGTCCAGTCTCCCCAGATACGCAGTATTTT

abundance: -
len: 12
d_gene: -
v_gene: TRBV10-3
j_gene: TRBJ2-7
CDR3aa: CAIGARAYEQYF
CDR3nt: TGTGCCATCGGGGCGAGAGCCTACGAGCAGTACTTC

abundance: many
len: 14
d_gene: -
v_gene: TRBV7-2
j_gene: TRBJ1-5
CDR3aa: CASSPAGNTQPQHF
CDR3nt: TGTGCCAGCAGCCCAGCGGGGAACACACAGCCCCAGCATTTT

abundance: many
len: 15
d_gene: TRBD2
v_gene: TRBV7-2
j_gene: TRBJ2-7
CDR3aa: CASSLTSGRAIEQYF
CDR3nt: TGTGCCAGCAGCTTAACTAGCGGGAGGGCCATCGAGCAGTACTTC

abundance: many
len: 14
d_gene: -
v_gene: TRBV12-5
j_gene: TRBJ2-5
CDR3aa: CASGSPGQVETQYF
CDR3nt: TGTGCTAGTGGTTCACCGGGGCAGGTGGAGACCCAGTACTTC

abundance: many
len: 13
d_gene: -
v_gene: TRBV27
j_gene: TRBJ2-5
CDR3aa: CASSLLGKETQYF
CDR3nt: TGTGCCAGCAGTTTATTAGGGAAAGAGACCCAGTACTTC

abundance: -
len: 15
d_gene: -
v_gene: TRBV10-2
j_gene: TRBJ2-1
CDR3aa: CASQLFRDHANEQFF
CDR3nt: TGCGCCAGCCAACTATTCCGGGACCATGCCAATGAGCAGTTCTTC

abundance: many
len: 14
d_gene: -
v_gene: TRBV29-1
j_gene: TRBJ1-5
CDR3aa: CSVVVPASNQPQHF
CDR3nt: TGCAGCGTTGTAGTGCCAGCTAGCAATCAGCCCCAGCATTTT

abundance: many
len: 13
d_gene: -
v_gene: TRBV27
j_gene: TRBJ2-3
CDR3aa: CASSRNEGDTQYF
CDR3nt: TGTGCCAGCAGCCGAAATGAGGGGGATACGCAGTATTTT

abundance: -
len: 14
d_gene: -
v_gene: TRBV11-2
j_gene: TRBJ2-7
CDR3aa: CASSTGTPTYEQYF
CDR3nt: TGTGCCAGCAGCACCGGGACGCCAACCTACGAGCAGTACTTC

abundance: many
len: 14
d_gene: -
v_gene: TRBV6-1
j_gene: TRBJ1-2
CDR3aa: CASSPPGGRNGYTF
CDR3nt: TGTGCCAGCAGCCCGCCGGGGGGCCGAAATGGCTACACCTTC

abundance: few
len: 15
d_gene: TRBD1
v_gene: TRBV18
j_gene: TRBJ1-5
CDR3aa: CASSPRTGDNQPQHF
CDR3nt: TGTGCCAGCTCACCGAGGACAGGGGATAATCAGCCCCAGCATTTT

abundance: many
len: 12
d_gene: -
v_gene: TRBV27
j_gene: TRBJ1-2
CDR3aa: CASREGGSGYTF
CDR3nt: TGTGCCAGCAGGGAGGGGGGCAGTGGCTACACCTTC

abundance: -
len: 15
d_gene: -
v_gene: TRBV6-4
j_gene: TRBJ2-1
CDR3aa: CARPGEGGMYNEQFF
CDR3nt: TGTGCCCGCCCGGGGGAAGGGGGTATGTACAATGAGCAGTTCTTC

abundance: many
len: 14
d_gene: -
v_gene: TRBV5-4
j_gene: TRBJ2-7
CDR3aa: CASSLRGTTYEQYF
CDR3nt: TGTGCCAGCAGCTTGAGGGGAACTACCTACGAGCAGTACTTC

abundance: -
len: 15
d_gene: -
v_gene: TRBV27
j_gene: TRBJ2-7
CDR3aa: CASAEGTVVSYEQYF
CDR3nt: TGTGCCAGCGCCGAGGGGACGGTGGTCTCCTACGAGCAGTACTTC

abundance: -
len: 16
d_gene: -
v_gene: TRBV28
j_gene: TRBJ2-7
CDR3aa: CASSRFRQDDSYEQYF
CDR3nt: TGTGCCAGCAGTCGTTTCCGACAGGATGACTCCTACGAGCAGTACTTC

abundance: many
len: 13
d_gene: -
v_gene: TRBV12-3/TRBV12-4
j_gene: TRBJ2-3
CDR3aa: CASRWALTDTQYF
CDR3nt: TGTGCCAGCAGATGGGCTTTGACAGATACGCAGTATTTT

abundance: many
len: 15
d_gene: TRBD1
v_gene: TRBV24-1
j_gene: TRBJ2-7
CDR3aa: CATSDPSDRAYEQYF
CDR3nt: TGTGCCACCAGTGACCCCTCCGACAGGGCCTACGAGCAGTACTTC

abundance: many
len: 14
d_gene: TRBD2
v_gene: TRBV29-1
j_gene: TRBJ2-1
CDR3aa: CSVGTSGFYNEQFF
CDR3nt: TGCAGCGTCGGGACTAGCGGGTTCTACAATGAGCAGTTCTTC

abundance: many
len: 14
d_gene: TRBD1
v_gene: TRBV5-1
j_gene: TRBJ1-2
CDR3aa: CASSLGGGKVGYTF
CDR3nt: TGCGCCAGCAGCTTGGGAGGGGGCAAAGTCGGCTACACCTTC